This T cell receptor beta chain was observed in a study of identical twins. General observations from the study: For zero-insertion analyses, partial confounding could come from invariant MAIT and iNKT cells.

About this clonotype itself: Its antigen remains unknown.

With no exceptions, donors were healthy Caucasians. Via MiXCR, TCRdb re-called the 5' RACE reads, giving one row per CDR3 protein. The profile shows 510,000 or so distinct CDR3 sequences, roughly 15% of them singletons. The sample also formed part of further work on yellow fever vaccine responses in identical twins.

Sequences were obtained from CD4+ T cells sorted from blood. This receptor was obtained from a woman aged 18-30 years in good health.

CDR3 loop: CASSPPPLYNEQFF. The CDR3 DNA reads as TGCGCCAGCAGCCCCCCCCCCCTTTACAATGAGCAGTTCTTC. The chain has TRBV5-1 and TRBJ2-1; the D is unclear. CDR1 is SGHRS, CDR2 YFSETQ, per germline. V was shortened by 4 bases and J by 4 bases, with 12 bases between the two germline ends. This CDR3 is built from 14 residues. Together with reference TRBV5-1 and TRBJ2-1, the CDR3 gives the full variable domain: KAGVTQTPRYLIKTRGQQVTLSCSPISGHRSVSWYQQTPGQGLQFLFEYFSETQRNKGNFPGRFSGRQFSNSRSEMNVSTLELGDSALYLCASSPPPLYNEQFFGPGTRLTVL.